These T cell receptor beta chains were read from a single sample in a study of T-cell memory formation after mild COVID-19. TCRdb re-called the 5' RACE reads through MiXCR, storing one row per CDR3 protein. The sample carries more than 450,000 distinct CDR3 sequences, 15% to 20% recorded once. Sequenced material: PBMCs or a T cell subset sorted from them (not recorded which). These receptors originate from an adult woman who had mild COVID-19 (a few samples of this study predate the infection). Cell type and time point are not known. Both conserved end residues are part of each CDR3. D genes are given only for firm matches. A clone size is listed for some rows: how often the clone was seen (once, few, many), or a class if it is expanded.

TRBV12-3/TRBV12-4	TRBJ1-2	NA	TRBD1	TGTGCCAGCAGACGACAGGGGGCTGGCTATGGCTACACCTTC	CASRRQGAGYGYTF
TRBV7-2	TRBJ2-1	many	NA	TGTGCCAGCAGCTCCACCTGGGGTTCAAATGAGCAGTTCTTC	CASSSTWGSNEQFF
TRBV12-3/TRBV12-4	TRBJ2-7	few	TRBD1	TGTGCCAGCAGTTTAGGCAACAGGGGCATTTCCTACGAGCAGTACTTC	CASSLGNRGISYEQYF
TRBV27	TRBJ2-1	many	NA	TGTGCCAGCGCTCTCTCCTACAATGAGCAGTTCTTC	CASALSYNEQFF
TRBV12-3/TRBV12-4	TRBJ2-1	NA	TRBD2	TGTGCCAGCAGGAGATTAGCGGGAGGGCCTGCCCAGTTCTTC	CASRRLAGGPAQFF
TRBV7-9	TRBJ2-1	NA	NA	TGTGCCAGCAGCTCCAGGAAGAGGGCGAACAATGAGCAGTTCTTC	CASSSRKRANNEQFF
TRBV28	TRBJ2-7	few	TRBD2	TGTGCCAGCAGTTCAGGGCGGGAGCAGTACGAGCAGTACTTC	CASSSGREQYEQYF
TRBV11-2	TRBJ2-1	many	NA	TGTGCCAGCAGCTTAGCTATAGCGGCCGCCTACAATGAGCAGTTCTTC	CASSLAIAAAYNEQFF
TRBV12-3/TRBV12-4	TRBJ1-1	NA	NA	TGTGCCTCTCAGATCAACACTGAAGCTTTCTTT	CASQINTEAFF
TRBV5-1	TRBJ2-1	few	NA	TGCGCCAGCAGCGGCGGGGGAGTGGACAGGGCCTACAATGAGCAGTTCTTC	CASSGGGVDRAYNEQFF
TRBV28	TRBJ2-3	few	TRBD1	TGTGCCAGCAAACGATGGACAGGTACAACCACAGATACGCAGTATTTT	CASKRWTGTTTDTQYF
TRBV5-1	TRBJ1-3	few	NA	TGCGCCAGCAGCGACTACGGAAGCCCTGTGGACACCATATATTTT	CASSDYGSPVDTIYF
TRBV7-8	TRBJ2-4	few	NA	TGTGCCAGCAGCTTAGGGTCCTCCTTAGCCAAAAACATTCAGTACTTC	CASSLGSSLAKNIQYF
TRBV6-5	TRBJ2-7	NA	NA	TGTGCCAGCAGCGAGGACGGAGGTACCTACGAGCAGTACTTC	CASSEDGGTYEQYF
TRBV12-3/TRBV12-4	TRBJ1-1	few	NA	TGTGCCAGCAGTTTGTTGGCAGAGAACACTGAAGCTTTCTTT	CASSLLAENTEAFF